This TCR beta chain was sequenced for a study of cytomegalovirus exposure and HLA in healthy donors. Looking at the study overall: An early release of data contained some 80 million unique TCRs, which came from HLA-typed donors.

Study-wide results and limits: The authors excluded some V segments, including TRBV6-2 and TRBV6-3, as indistinguishable.

For this clone: The target antigen is unknown.

Use of 60 Vbeta and 13 Jbeta primers characterized the PCR. The protocol was immunoSEQ multiplex PCR, while the TCRdb copy is restricted to in-frame clones and leaves out a portion. The data hold 150,000 or so clones, with roughly 76% observed a single time. Looked up from germline, CDR1 is MNHEY and CDR2 is SVGAGI. Trimming at V came to 7 bases and at J to 4 bases, leaving 7 bases not matched to a gene. The CDR3 contains 14 residues. Source material: PBMCs. The receptor's source is a woman in her late teens or twenties in good health and CMV-seropositive. The chain employs TRBV6-5 and TRBJ1-2, with TRBD1 identical over 9 bases. The CDR3 sequence is CASTRTGEGYGYTF. CDR3 nucleotide sequence: TGTGCCAGCACCCGGACAGGGGAGGGCTATGGCTACACCTTC.